Listed below are T cell receptor beta chains from one sample, sequenced in a study of T cells after yellow fever vaccination. TCRdb re-analysed the 5' RACE reads in MiXCR, keeping a single row per CDR3 protein. This sample carries some 600,000 distinct CDR3 sequences, 9% to 15% of them seen once, and the ten largest clones take about 15%. Sequences were derived from PBMCs, sampled on the day of the yellow fever booster vaccination. Source of these receptors: a man younger than 40 who received the YFV17D yellow fever vaccine. Each CDR3 is given with its conserved first and last residue. D genes are given only for firm matches. Not every row has a clone size; where given, it reads once, few, many or a size class.

v_gene: TRBV14
j_gene: TRBJ2-2
abundance: -
d_gene: TRBD1
CDR3nt: TGTGCCAGCAGCCAAGCGACAGGGGGGTACGGGGAGCTGTTTTTT
CDR3aa: CASSQATGGYGELFF

v_gene: TRBV11-2
j_gene: TRBJ2-7
abundance: few
d_gene: TRBD2
CDR3nt: TGTGCCAGCAGCTTCGCAACTAGCGGGGCGCACTACGAGCAGTACTTC
CDR3aa: CASSFATSGAHYEQYF

v_gene: TRBV5-5
j_gene: TRBJ2-3
abundance: -
d_gene: -
CDR3nt: TGTGCCAGCCACAGAGGGATGGGCACAGATACGCAGTATTTT
CDR3aa: CASHRGMGTDTQYF

v_gene: TRBV27
j_gene: TRBJ2-7
abundance: few
d_gene: TRBD2
CDR3nt: TGTGCCAGCAGTCAACTCCTACCTAGCGGGGGGTACGAGCAGTACTTC
CDR3aa: CASSQLLPSGGYEQYF

v_gene: TRBV20-1
j_gene: TRBJ2-1
abundance: -
d_gene: TRBD2
CDR3nt: TGCAGTGCTATTTCGATAGCGGGAGTGCTGCACAATGAGCAGTTCTTC
CDR3aa: CSAISIAGVLHNEQFF

v_gene: TRBV18
j_gene: TRBJ1-2
abundance: few
d_gene: -
CDR3nt: TGTGCCAGCTCACAGACAGATACTAACTATGGCTACACCTTC
CDR3aa: CASSQTDTNYGYTF

v_gene: TRBV7-9
j_gene: TRBJ2-5
abundance: -
d_gene: -
CDR3nt: TGTGCCAGCAGCTTAAGGCTATCCGGAGAGACCCAGTACTTC
CDR3aa: CASSLRLSGETQYF

v_gene: TRBV19
j_gene: TRBJ2-3
abundance: few
d_gene: -
CDR3nt: TGTGCCAGTAGTATAAGAGGCACAGATACGCAGTATTTT
CDR3aa: CASSIRGTDTQYF

v_gene: TRBV5-1
j_gene: TRBJ2-3
abundance: few
d_gene: TRBD2
CDR3nt: TGCGCCAGCAGCTTGGTAGCGGGACCCACAGATACGCAGTATTTT
CDR3aa: CASSLVAGPTDTQYF

v_gene: TRBV5-6
j_gene: TRBJ2-1
abundance: few
d_gene: -
CDR3nt: TGTGCCAGCAGCAAAGGAGTGTCTGAGCAGTTCTTC
CDR3aa: CASSKGVSEQFF

v_gene: TRBV20-1
j_gene: TRBJ2-2
abundance: -
d_gene: TRBD2
CDR3nt: TGCAGTGCTAAGCGGGAGGGGAACACCGGGGAGCTGTTTTTT
CDR3aa: CSAKREGNTGELFF

v_gene: TRBV6-2/TRBV6-3
j_gene: TRBJ2-2
abundance: many
d_gene: -
CDR3nt: TGTGCCAGCAGTTACGTAGGTACCGGGGAGCTGTTTTTT
CDR3aa: CASSYVGTGELFF

v_gene: TRBV29-1
j_gene: TRBJ2-3
abundance: -
d_gene: -
CDR3nt: TGCAGCGTTGAAGCCCGGGGTAGCACAGATACGCAGTATTTT
CDR3aa: CSVEARGSTDTQYF

v_gene: TRBV20-1
j_gene: TRBJ2-3
abundance: -
d_gene: -
CDR3nt: TGCAGTGCGAGGCAGCCCACAGATACGCAGTATTTT
CDR3aa: CSARQPTDTQYF

v_gene: TRBV19
j_gene: TRBJ2-7
abundance: few
d_gene: -
CDR3nt: TGTGCCAGTGGACCTTCGGCGGGGCGCTACGAGCAGTACTTC
CDR3aa: CASGPSAGRYEQYF

v_gene: TRBV12-3/TRBV12-4
j_gene: TRBJ2-3
abundance: few
d_gene: -
CDR3nt: TGTGCCGCCTACACAGATACGCAGTATTTT
CDR3aa: CAAYTDTQYF

v_gene: TRBV27
j_gene: TRBJ2-5
abundance: -
d_gene: -
CDR3nt: TGTGCCAGCAGTTCGCGAGCTTACGGCTTCCAAGAGACCCAGTACTTC
CDR3aa: CASSSRAYGFQETQYF

v_gene: TRBV10-3
j_gene: TRBJ2-3
abundance: few
d_gene: -
CDR3nt: TGTGCCATCAGTGAGAACGTGGGGACCGTCCTGGATACGCAGTATTTT
CDR3aa: CAISENVGTVLDTQYF

v_gene: TRBV2
j_gene: TRBJ2-7
abundance: few
d_gene: -
CDR3nt: TGTGCCAGCAGTAGCCAGTCTCTGGGGCGGGCCTACGAGCAGTACTTC
CDR3aa: CASSSQSLGRAYEQYF

v_gene: TRBV14
j_gene: TRBJ2-1
abundance: -
d_gene: TRBD2
CDR3nt: TGTGCCAGCAGCCAAGGGGCCAGCGGGAGTGGTGAGCAGTTCTTC
CDR3aa: CASSQGASGSGEQFF

v_gene: TRBV9
j_gene: TRBJ2-5
abundance: few
d_gene: TRBD2
CDR3nt: TGTGCCAGCAGCCTTAGCGGGAGAGAAGAGACCCAGTACTTC
CDR3aa: CASSLSGREETQYF

v_gene: TRBV11-1
j_gene: TRBJ2-5
abundance: -
d_gene: TRBD2
CDR3nt: TGTGCCAGCAGCTTAGCGCAAAAGGTTAGCGGGAGATCCGAGACCCAGTACTTC
CDR3aa: CASSLAQKVSGRSETQYF

v_gene: TRBV3-1
j_gene: TRBJ1-1
abundance: many
d_gene: -
CDR3nt: TGTGCCAGCAGCCAGAGGAGCACTGAAGCTTTCTTT
CDR3aa: CASSQRSTEAFF

v_gene: TRBV29-1
j_gene: TRBJ2-7
abundance: few
d_gene: -
CDR3nt: TGCAGCGTTGAGGTTCCCGGACATTCTTTGGCCTACGAGCAGTACTTC
CDR3aa: CSVEVPGHSLAYEQYF

v_gene: TRBV20-1
j_gene: TRBJ2-7
abundance: -
d_gene: -
CDR3nt: TGCAGTGCTAGAGATTCCCAGAGATACGAGCAGTACTTC
CDR3aa: CSARDSQRYEQYF

v_gene: TRBV29-1
j_gene: TRBJ1-3
abundance: -
d_gene: -
CDR3nt: TGCAGCGGAGCTATAGATACTGGAAACACCATATATTTT
CDR3aa: CSGAIDTGNTIYF

v_gene: TRBV5-5
j_gene: TRBJ2-5
abundance: -
d_gene: -
CDR3nt: TGTGCCAGCAGCTTGCAGTCAAATCAAGAGACCCAGTACTTC
CDR3aa: CASSLQSNQETQYF

v_gene: TRBV20-1
j_gene: TRBJ1-5
abundance: few
d_gene: -
CDR3nt: TGCAGTGCTGGGGGGTCGGCGAGAAATCAGCCCCAGCATTTT
CDR3aa: CSAGGSARNQPQHF

v_gene: TRBV6-5
j_gene: TRBJ2-3
abundance: many
d_gene: -
CDR3nt: TGTGCCAGTTCACTATCCGGACGTTGGGGTGTGGCAGATACGCAGTATTTT
CDR3aa: CASSLSGRWGVADTQYF